The T cell receptor beta chain described here comes from a study of cytomegalovirus exposure and HLA in healthy donors (dated by TCRdb to the late 2010s). At the level of the whole study: In an earlier analysis of 587 of the donors, 250 to 300 Gb of sequence data and 95 million to 130 million unique TCR beta sequences from some 170 million T cells were reported. An early release covering over 500 HLA-typed donors comprised roughly 300 gigabases of sequencing data and roughly 85 million unique TCR sequences. Among the roughly 400 genotyped donors, around 81% belonged to the genetic ancestry cluster associated with self-reported Caucasian donors. The study was designed to test whether signatures of past pathogen exposure could be identified by cataloging public T cell receptors. The T cell repertoires of some 700 subjects were profiled by immunosequencing and related to cytomegalovirus serostatus. A separate validation cohort of over a hundred different subjects was used in addition to the 666-subject first cohort. To predict cytomegalovirus infection status, the study brought together high-throughput TCR immunosequencing, statistical association of individual TCRs with disease status, and machine learning. To study patterns of TCR occurrence, a later analysis re-analyzed previously published TCR beta repertoires from 550 to 800 donors and added high-resolution HLA genotyping. The later analysis used no new phenotypic data to find candidate immune exposures, relying instead on TCR beta sequences and their occurrence across donors. An earlier analysis of 587 of the donors used high-throughput TCR beta sequencing to judge whether each TCR beta V gene segment behaved as functional or pseudogenic. Alongside the repertoire data, information on donor age, sex, ethnicity and CMV serostatus was compiled. Genome-wide SNP genotypes for about 55% of the 666 donors were used in a later genetic analysis, which treated that subset as a discovery cohort. Every repertoire in the discovery cohort had been generated on one and the same sequencing platform. HLA typing covered class I and class II loci at four-digit resolution. The number of typed donors differed by locus: about 620-630 for A, B, C, DRB1 and DQB1; some 500 for DQA1; roughly 600 for DPA1; and about 470 for DPB1. About 5 DR-DQ haplotypes were handled as single units for association and clustering, since linkage in the cohort was strong. Across 398 genotyped donors of the cohort, an average of roughly 250,000 unique TCR beta nucleotide sequences per donor were sequenced, and roughly 18% of those sequences were non-productive.

General findings and caveats noted by the study authors: In a later analysis, TCR association rates were found to vary across HLA loci, with the most associated TCRs seen for DRB1 alleles and the fewest for HLA-C alleles. A further reported finding was that TCR beta sequences accurately predicted the HLA-A and HLA-B alleles for most subjects in the first cohort. HLA typing was unavailable for some donors at each locus, so association tests used only the typed subset. Compared with equally common non-associated chains, HLA-associated TCR beta chains in a later analysis were more clonally expanded and had lower generation probabilities. In a later analysis, 16,951 TCR beta sequences were associated with specific HLA alleles at a false discovery rate of 0.05. When HLA alleles, especially DR and DQ, strongly co-occurred, TCR associations were difficult to assign to individual alleles. In both the original and validation cohorts, the classifier was reported to diagnose cytomegalovirus status with high specificity and sensitivity. An earlier analysis of 587 of the donors showed that most TCR beta V segments appeared in productive rearrangements either about 90% or about 30% of the time, which broadly matched IMGT annotations. The only immune exposure information available for the cohort was CMV serostatus. A cluster of highly shared sequence variants was judged likely to represent a technical artifact of the sequencing pipeline. In a later analysis, most CMV-associated TCR beta chains were found to appear HLA-restricted, with HLA associations seemingly driven largely by CMV exposure. The presence/absence analyses assumed that sequencing depth was roughly uniform across donors, and that assumption may not be true. Across donors, most TCR sequences were observed very rarely, whereas some public TCRs were present in many individuals. Several of the top co-occurrence clusters appeared to be linked to parvovirus B19, influenza, CMV and Epstein-Barr virus, according to a later analysis. It was suggested by the authors that the approach could potentially be generalized to other disease states and immunological phenotypes. In vitro tests confirmed that three of the cytomegalovirus-associated TCR beta chains recognize cytomegalovirus antigens. Correlated functional status among segregating V segments might be attributable to linkage disequilibrium, but an unknown experimental factor could not be ruled out. Some IMGT-functional V segments, including TRBV6-2 and TRBV6-3, could not be distinguished by the 87-base-pair reads and were therefore excluded. The earlier analysis of about 600 of the donors excluded fewer than 20 rarely observed V segments, including chromosome 9 orphons, because counts were too low. In a later genetic analysis, a missense DCLRE1C variant was associated with V-gene and J-gene trimming of TCR beta chains, and the association was replicated in an independent cohort. Only TCR beta chains were sequenced in this cohort, and the absence of alpha or paired-chain data limited detectable features. A total of 150 or so TCR beta chains were listed by the study as associated with cytomegalovirus. In a later genetic analysis, fewer N-insertions in productive TCRs were reported among donors in an Asian-associated ancestry cluster than the roughly 700-donor mean.

The cohort consisted of 666 healthy bone marrow donors. At the time of sampling, all cohort members were nominally healthy, though unrecorded immune exposures were likely present. The donor tested CMV seronegative and was one of the 352 seronegative cohort members. A peripheral blood sample was provided by each donor, and peripheral blood mononuclear cells were used for TCR beta sequencing. The Qiagen DNeasy Blood Extraction Kit was used to extract genomic DNA from the blood cell samples. For this clone: No cognate antigen has been identified for it.

Libraries were made using the immunoSEQ multiplex PCR assay. The multiplex PCR relied on a mix of 60 forward primers for TCR Vbeta segments and 13 reverse primers for TCR Jbeta segments. A multiplex PCR assay on genomic DNA amplified the CDR3 region of rearranged TCR beta genes. On the Illumina HiSeq System, the amplified TCR beta libraries were sequenced as 87-base-pair reads. The published analysis was carried out like this. In a later analysis, some 80 million unique TCR beta chains were counted across the roughly 670 repertoires, and roughly 11 million of these chains were shared by at least two donors. A nearest-neighbor algorithm error-corrected the raw reads and collapsed the reads into unique sequences, merging closely related sequences to remove PCR and sequencing errors. V, D and J gene segments were assigned by aligning CDR3 sequences to IMGT reference sequences. For a sequence to be retained, a match of at least six nucleotides to both a V gene segment and a J gene segment was required. Rearrangements were classified as productive when the CDR3 lacked stop codons and remained in frame with V and J, and all other rearrangements were classified as non-productive. CDR3 was defined according to IMGT convention as the region running from the second conserved V-encoded cysteine to the conserved J-encoded phenylalanine. The earlier analysis of 500 to 750 of the donors excluded any sequence lacking an unambiguous match to a single V gene segment. In an earlier analysis of some 590 of the donors, a V segment was called functional when productive rearrangements were above 56.7%, and segregating when the standard deviation between donors exceeded 5%. A statistical classification framework was developed to diagnose cytomegalovirus status using the catalog of TCR beta chain sequences. In a later analysis, V and J genes were assigned by comparing TCR nucleotide sequences against IMGT/GENE-DB human TR gene sequences. The TCRdist pipeline was used in a later analysis to assign CDR3 sequences and most-parsimonious VDJ recombination scenarios. In a later analysis, each TCR beta chain was defined by its CDR3 amino acid sequence together with its V-gene family, and reads lacking a unique V-gene family were excluded. To address suspected cross-contamination and a sequencing artifact, a later analysis removed roughly 580 highly shared, low-generation-probability nucleotide sequences. For each public chain, a later analysis derived a clonal expansion index from normalized ranks of inferred template counts within each repertoire. Generation probabilities in a later analysis came from a VDJ recombination model fitted to out-of-frame rearrangements, and those results were checked against IGoR. Hypergeometric tests were used in a later analysis to score TCR-TCR, TCR-HLA and TCR-CMV co-occurrence, with a repertoire-size bias correction applied to the TCR pairs. False discovery rates were estimated in a later analysis by permuting HLA or CMV assignments 20 times. A later analysis grouped co-occurring TCRs with DBSCAN, adding TCRdist sequence similarity when clustering within HLA-allele-positive subsets. For co-occurrence clustering, repertoires with fewer than 30,000 or more than 120,000 public chains were excluded, along with a handful of repertoires with anomalous nucleotide sharing. Imported from immuneACCESS, the table was reduced by TCRdb to in-frame sequences with V and J called. These copies leave out some clones; in studies compared against another copy, an unresolved V gene accounts for under half, and the cause of the remainder is not known. V, J and clone size were drawn from that table, and D and trimming were deduced from the DNA. This sample's table carries 140,000 to 150,000 clones. The top ten constitute 0.75% to 1% of the sample.

From cysteine to phenylalanine, the CDR3 is 15 amino acids long. Only the CDR3 DNA stays, 45 bases, in frame from base 1. CDR1 and CDR2 (SQVTM, ANQGSEA) derive from the germline V gene. V and J are truncated by 2 bases and 3 bases respectively, leaving an intervening sequence of 17 bases. The chain uses TRBV29-1 and TRBJ2-7; a tentative D match to TRBD2 spans 6 bases. Sequenced input: PBMCs. This TCR was sampled from a male donor in good health and CMV-seronegative. The DNA reads TGCAGCGTTGAAAATTTGGCAGGAGGGTTCTACGAGCAGTACTTC. The translation is CSVENLAGGFYEQYF.